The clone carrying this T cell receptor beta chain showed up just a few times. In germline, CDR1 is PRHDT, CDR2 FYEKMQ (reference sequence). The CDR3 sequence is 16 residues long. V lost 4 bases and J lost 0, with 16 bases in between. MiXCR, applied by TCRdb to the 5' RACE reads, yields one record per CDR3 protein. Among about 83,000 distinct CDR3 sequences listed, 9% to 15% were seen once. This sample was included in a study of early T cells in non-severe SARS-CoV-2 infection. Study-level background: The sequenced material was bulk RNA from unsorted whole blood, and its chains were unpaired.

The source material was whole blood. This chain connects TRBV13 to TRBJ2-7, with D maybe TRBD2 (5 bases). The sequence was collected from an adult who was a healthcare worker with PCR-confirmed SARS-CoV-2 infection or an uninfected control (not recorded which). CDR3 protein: CASSSAEKTSSYEQYF. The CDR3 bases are TGTGCCAGCAGCTCTGCGGAGAAAACTAGCTCCTACGAGCAGTACTTC.